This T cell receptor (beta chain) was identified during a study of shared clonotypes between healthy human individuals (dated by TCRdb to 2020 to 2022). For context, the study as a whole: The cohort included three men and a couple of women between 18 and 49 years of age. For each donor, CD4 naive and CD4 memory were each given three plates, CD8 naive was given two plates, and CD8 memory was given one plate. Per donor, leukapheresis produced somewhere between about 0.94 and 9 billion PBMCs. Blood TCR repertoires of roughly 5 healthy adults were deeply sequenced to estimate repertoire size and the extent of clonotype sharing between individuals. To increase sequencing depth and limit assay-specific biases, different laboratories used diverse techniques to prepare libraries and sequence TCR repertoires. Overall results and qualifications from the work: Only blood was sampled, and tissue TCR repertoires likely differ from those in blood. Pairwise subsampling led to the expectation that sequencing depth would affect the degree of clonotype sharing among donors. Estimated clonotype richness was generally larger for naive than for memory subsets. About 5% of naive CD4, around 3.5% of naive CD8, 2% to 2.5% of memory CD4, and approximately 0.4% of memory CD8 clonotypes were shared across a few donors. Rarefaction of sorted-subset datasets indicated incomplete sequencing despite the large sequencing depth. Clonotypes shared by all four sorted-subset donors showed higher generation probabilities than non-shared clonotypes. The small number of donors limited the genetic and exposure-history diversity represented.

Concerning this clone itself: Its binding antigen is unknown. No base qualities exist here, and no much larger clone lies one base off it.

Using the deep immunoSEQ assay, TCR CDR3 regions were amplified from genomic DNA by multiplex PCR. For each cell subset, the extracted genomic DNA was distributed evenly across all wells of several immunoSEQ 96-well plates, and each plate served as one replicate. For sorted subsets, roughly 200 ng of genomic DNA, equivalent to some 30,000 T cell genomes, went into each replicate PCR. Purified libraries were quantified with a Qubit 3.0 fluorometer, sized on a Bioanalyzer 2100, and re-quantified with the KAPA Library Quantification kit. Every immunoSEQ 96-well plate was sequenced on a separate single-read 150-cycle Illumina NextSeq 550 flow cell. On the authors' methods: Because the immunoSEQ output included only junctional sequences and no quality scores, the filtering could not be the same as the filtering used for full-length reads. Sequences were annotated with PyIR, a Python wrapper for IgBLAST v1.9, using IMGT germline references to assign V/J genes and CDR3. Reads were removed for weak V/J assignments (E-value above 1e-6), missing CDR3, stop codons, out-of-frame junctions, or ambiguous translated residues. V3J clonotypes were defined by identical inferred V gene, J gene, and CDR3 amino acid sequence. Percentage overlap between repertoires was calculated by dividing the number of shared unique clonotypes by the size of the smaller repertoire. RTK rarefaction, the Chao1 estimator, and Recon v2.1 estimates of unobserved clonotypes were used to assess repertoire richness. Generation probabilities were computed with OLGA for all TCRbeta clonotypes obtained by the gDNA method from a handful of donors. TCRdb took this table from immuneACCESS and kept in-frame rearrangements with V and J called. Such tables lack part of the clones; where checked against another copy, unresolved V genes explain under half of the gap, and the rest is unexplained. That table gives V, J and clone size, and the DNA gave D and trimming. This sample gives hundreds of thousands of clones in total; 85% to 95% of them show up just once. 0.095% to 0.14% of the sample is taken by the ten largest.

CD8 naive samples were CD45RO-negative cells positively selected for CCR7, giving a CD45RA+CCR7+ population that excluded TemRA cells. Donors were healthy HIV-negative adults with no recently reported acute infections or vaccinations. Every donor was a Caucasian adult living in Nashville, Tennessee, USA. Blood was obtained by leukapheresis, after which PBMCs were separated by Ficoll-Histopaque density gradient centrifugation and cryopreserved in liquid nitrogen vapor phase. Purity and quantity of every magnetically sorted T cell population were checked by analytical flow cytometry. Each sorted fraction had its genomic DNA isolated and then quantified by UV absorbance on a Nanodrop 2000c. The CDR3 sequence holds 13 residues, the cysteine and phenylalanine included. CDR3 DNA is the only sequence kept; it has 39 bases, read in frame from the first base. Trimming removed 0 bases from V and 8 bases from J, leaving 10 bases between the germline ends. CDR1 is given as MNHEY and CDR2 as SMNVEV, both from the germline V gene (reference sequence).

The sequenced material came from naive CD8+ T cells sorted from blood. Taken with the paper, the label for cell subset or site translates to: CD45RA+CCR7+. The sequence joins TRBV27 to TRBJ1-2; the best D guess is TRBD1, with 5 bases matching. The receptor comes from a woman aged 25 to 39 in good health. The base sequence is TGTGCCAGCAGTTTATCGTCCCAGGGCGGCTACACCTTC. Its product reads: CASSLSSQGGYTF.